Following are 30 T cell receptor beta chains from one sample sequenced in a study of graft-versus-host responses after intestinal transplantation (dated by TCRdb to the early 2020s). These receptors have no identified antigens. This sample's time point label indicates: cells obtained before transplantation from donor or recipient. Libraries were constructed by the immunoSEQ multiplex PCR assay. TCRdb retrieved this table from immuneACCESS and kept in-frame rearrangements only. Not all clones are present; in checked studies, unresolved V genes account for under half, and no reason is known for the remainder. The sample records roughly 75,000 clones, around 91% of which are singletons. The top ten constitute roughly 0.1% of the sample. Sequencing was performed on unstimulated CD4+ T cells sorted from spleen or lymph node cells, taken before intestinal transplant. The source is a human donor who received an intestinal transplant.

The CDR3 spells CASTGGYGYTF. The DNA of the CDR3 is TGCGCCAGCACAGGAGGCTATGGCTACACCTTC. This rearrangement joins TRBV5-1 to TRBJ1-2; D is unclear. The length of the CDR3 is 11 residues. The germline gives CDR1 SGHRS, CDR2 YFSETQ. Trimming took off 6 bases at V and 4 bases at J, with 7 bases between the two ends. Drawing the rest from reference TRBV5-1 and TRBJ1-2, the complete variable domain is KAGVTQTPRYLIKTRGQQVTLSCSPISGHRSVSWYQQTPGQGLQFLFEYFSETQRNKGNFPGRFSGRQFSNSRSEMNVSTLELGDSALYLCASTGGYGYTFGSGTRLTVV.

This clone came up once. The genes are TRBV7-9 and TRBJ1-6; 7 nucleotides align to TRBD1. V dropped 5 bases and J dropped 7; count of bases not matched to a gene: 14. The CDR3 sequence is 17 residues long. CDR1 and CDR2 (germline): SEHNR, FQNEAQ (reference sequence). The CDR3 sequence is CASSTIQWGTANSPLHF. DNA of the CDR3: TGTGCCAGCAGCACCATTCAGTGGGGGACAGCCAATTCACCCCTCCACTTT.

This rearrangement joins TRBV11-3 to TRBJ1-2; TRBD1 aligns across 8 bases. Trimming removed 3 bases from V and 10 bases from J; junction bases left unmatched: 16. The CDR3 sequence is 16 residues long. The germline gives CDR1 SGHNT, CDR2 YENEEA. The CDR3 sequence: CASSLGQGAGEGAYTF. The CDR3 DNA is TGTGCCAGCAGCTTGGGCCAGGGGGCGGGGGAAGGCGCCTACACCTTC.

The chain is built from TRBV5-6 and TRBJ2-5, with 9 bases fitting TRBD1. The CDR3 has 14 amino acids. V lost 0 bases, J lost 4 bases, and 1 base stayed unmatched. The germline V gene encodes CDR1 SGHDT and CDR2 YYEEEE. The CDR3 DNA sequence: TGTGCCAGCAGCTTGGTGACAGGGGGAGAGACCCAGTACTTC. Its translation: CASSLVTGGETQYF.

The J gene is TRBJ1-2, the V gene TRBV9; D uncertain. The CDR3 runs to 12 residues. With 4 bases removed from V and 5 bases from J, the gap between germline ends came to 9 bases. CDR1 and CDR2 (germline): SGDLS, YYNGEE. CDR3 in amino acids: CASSPNSYGYTF. The CDR3 DNA is TGTGCCAGCAGCCCAAACAGTTATGGCTACACCTTC.

For this clone: A junction end diverges from the germline sequence, so it may reflect a read error. The same CDR3 can be traced to other DNA sequences in this sample. The V call is TRBV27, the J call TRBJ1-6; D gene unclear. There are 15 residues in the CDR3. The germline V gene has CDR1 MNHEY and CDR2 SMNVEV (reference sequence). This CDR3 reads CASSLNSPSASPLHF. The CDR3, as DNA: TGCGCCAGCAGTTTAAACAGCCCTTCGGCATCACCCCTCCACTTT.

J is TRBJ2-5 and V is TRBV29-1, with 11 bases identical to TRBD1. The J call is doubtful: the DNA matches TRBJ2-7 better. The CDR3 is 17 amino acids. Germline V CDR1 and CDR2: SQVTM, ANQGSEA. As DNA, the CDR3 is TGCAGCGTTGAAACCTCCTTCAACCGGGACAGGGGGGCCGAGCAGTACTTC. This sequence encodes CSVETSFNRDRGAEQYF.

As DNA, the CDR3 is TGTGCCAGCAGTGCGGAGGATACGCAGTATTTT. As protein: CASSAEDTQYF. This chain links TRBV2 with TRBJ2-3; D is unclear. In germline, CDR1 is SNHLY, CDR2 FYNNEI. This CDR3 is 11 amino acids long. Trimming left V 4 bases short and J 6 bases short, with 5 bases between.

On this clone itself: One end of the junction fails to match germline, which may point to a read error. The genes are TRBV4-3 and TRBJ1-2; no reliable D call. Germline V CDR1 and CDR2: LGHNA, YSLEER. The length of the CDR3 is 15 residues. CDR3 sequence: CASSQGPVGDYGYTF. DNA of the CDR3: TGCGCCAGCAGTCAAGGTCCGGTCGGGGACTATGGCTACACCTTC.

The chain employs TRBV5-1 and TRBJ2-2; D gene uncertain. The CDR3 runs 12 residues. V dropped 5 bases and J dropped 3 bases, with 5 bases sitting between them. Germline CDR1 is SGHRS and CDR2 is YFSETQ. The DNA for the CDR3 is TGCGCCAGCAGACGAGACACCGGGGAGCTGTTTTTT. It is translated as CASRRDTGELFF.

The chain has TRBV19 and TRBJ2-7; possible D gene TRBD2, 5 bases. CDR3 length equals 14 residues. The V end lost 1 base, the J end lost 2 bases, and 9 bases lay between the germline ends. Looked up from germline, CDR1 is LNHDA and CDR2 is SQIVND (reference sequence). CDR3 in amino acids: CASSIGGAPYEQYF. The CDR3 nucleotides read TGTGCCAGTAGTATAGGGGGAGCGCCCTACGAGCAGTACTTC.

This clone was seen only once. V gene TRBV11-3 combines with J gene TRBJ2-3; 12 nucleotides agree with TRBD2. CDR1 and CDR2 from the germline V gene are SGHNT and YENEEA. V shed 5 bases and J 1 base; nucleotides not matched to a gene: 16. This CDR3 spans 20 amino acids. CDR3 region: CASSPLPGTSGGLGTDTQYF. Here the CDR3 DNA reads TGTGCCAGCAGCCCACTCCCGGGCACTAGCGGGGGGCTGGGCACAGATACGCAGTATTTT. The variable domain in full, completed from reference TRBV11-3 and TRBJ2-3, reads EAGVVQSPRYKIIEKKQPVAFWCNPISGHNTLYWYLQNLGQGPELLIRYENEEAVDDSQLPKDRFSAERLKGVDSTLKIQPAELGDSAVYLCASSPLPGTSGGLGTDTQYFGPGTRLTVL.

The rearrangement uses TRBV6-5 and TRBJ2-6; D is uncertain. Per germline, CDR1 MNHEY and CDR2 SVGAGI. The CDR3 is made up of 14 amino acids. V lost 4 bases to trimming and J lost 0 bases, with 4 bases between them. CDR3 DNA sequence: TGTGCCAGCAGTTCAGGCTCTGGGGCCAACGTCCTGACTTTC. Its protein product is CASSSGSGANVLTF.

The rearrangement uses TRBV19 and TRBJ2-3; D perhaps matches TRBD1 (7 bases). The V gene lost 0 bases and the J gene lost 4 bases, with 11 bases spanning the gap. The CDR3 loop spans 15 amino acids. Germline assignment: CDR1 LNHDA and CDR2 SQIVND (reference sequence). This chain's CDR3 is CASSIDQGGADTQYF. DNA for the CDR3: TGTGCCAGTAGTATAGATCAGGGGGGCGCAGATACGCAGTATTTT.

The chain joins TRBV10-3 to TRBJ2-5; maybe TRBD2 (5 bases). The CDR3 has 15 amino acids. The V gene's germline CDR1 is ENHRY and CDR2 SYGVKD. V dropped 3 bases and J dropped 2 bases, with 13 bases sitting between them. CDR3 nucleotide sequence: TGTGCCATCAGTGAACGGGGAAAGGCACAAGAGACCCAGTACTTC. This gives the protein CAISERGKAQETQYF.

CDR3 in amino acids: CASSSLDRKATEAFF. CDR3 nucleotides: TGTGCCAGCAGCTCCCTTGACAGGAAGGCCACTGAAGCTTTCTTT. The chain employs TRBV11-3 and TRBJ1-1, with D possibly matching TRBD1 (6 bases). The CDR3 has 15 amino acids. V lost 4 bases and J 4 bases, leaving 16 bases between the germline ends. The germline CDR1 and CDR2 sequences are SGHNT and YENEEA.

The genes are TRBV30 and TRBJ1-3; D remains unclear. Between the trimmed V and J ends, which lost 4 bases and 3 bases, there was a span of 13 bases. The germline V gene has CDR1 GTSNPN and CDR2 SVGIG (reference sequence). CDR3 size: 14 residues. CDR3: CAWTNRKSGNTIYF. CDR3 nucleotide sequence: TGTGCCTGGACGAACAGAAAAAGTGGAAACACCATATATTTT.

This clone is a singleton in its sample. This sequence joins TRBV19 and TRBJ1-1; 8 nucleotides align to TRBD1. The junction had 13 bases not matched to a gene; V was cut back by 4 bases and J by 3 bases. CDR3 length: 17 residues. CDR1 is LNHDA, CDR2 SQIVND, per germline (reference sequence). CDR3 sequence (DNA): TGTGCCAGTAGTACAAACCCCAGGGGGCGCTTGTACACTGAAGCTTTCTTT. Its translation is CASSTNPRGRLYTEAFF.

This chain joins TRBV19 and TRBJ1-6, with 9 bases fitting TRBD1. The CDR3 runs 15 residues. V shed 4 bases and J 9 bases; nucleotides not matched to a gene: 7. Germline CDR1 and CDR2: LNHDA and SQIVND (reference sequence). The CDR3 spells CASSTGDRVSSPLHF. The CDR3 region has the DNA TGTGCCAGTAGTACCGGGGACAGGGTGAGTTCACCCCTCCACTTT.

The J gene is TRBJ2-2, the V gene TRBV19, with 7 positions matching TRBD1. This CDR3 has 15 amino acids. Trimming removed 6 bases from V and 1 base from J; junction bases left unmatched: 5. The germline gives CDR1 LNHDA, CDR2 SQIVND (reference sequence). DNA for the CDR3: TGTGCCAGTAGCCTCCGGACAGGGAACACCGGGGAGCTGTTTTTT. Protein: CASSLRTGNTGELFF.

The gene calls are TRBV18 and TRBJ2-4, with 8 bases lining up with TRBD2. V was clipped by 2 bases and J by 1 base; unmatched bases: 4. Looked up from germline, CDR1 is KGHSH and CDR2 is LQKENI. There are 16 residues in the CDR3. The CDR3 sequence: CASSPIGGVAKNIQYF. In DNA, the CDR3 is TGTGCCAGCTCACCAATCGGGGGGGTGGCCAAAAACATTCAGTACTTC.

J is TRBJ2-1 and V is TRBV6-5, with 8 positions matching TRBD2. The CDR3 loop spans 16 amino acids. Germline loops: CDR1 MNHEY, CDR2 SVGAGI. Trimming removed 2 bases from V and 10 bases from J; junction bases left unmatched: 13. For the CDR3, the DNA is TGTGCCAGCAGTTACCTTCGCGGGACTAGTTATCGGGAGCAGTTCTTC. Amino acids: CASSYLRGTSYREQFF.

The chain employs TRBV7-2 and TRBJ2-7; no clear D gene. This CDR3 has 13 residues. Germline V gene lookup returns CDR1 SGHTA and CDR2 FQGNSA. The V gene lost 3 bases and the J gene lost 0 bases, with 6 bases spanning the gap. The CDR3 is CASSFSSSYEQYF. CDR3 nucleotide sequence: TGTGCCAGCAGCTTTTCCTCCTCCTACGAGCAGTACTTC.

V usage is TRBV5-1 and J usage is TRBJ2-3; D is perhaps TRBD1 (6 bases). The CDR3 is 14 amino acids. Trimming removed 7 bases at V and 3 bases at J, with 15 bases between. Germline-derived CDR1 and CDR2 are SGHRS and YFSETQ. CDR3 DNA: TGCGCCAGCCGACCGGGACAAGGGACAGATACGCAGTATTTT. It translates to CASRPGQGTDTQYF.

This chain uses TRBV7-2 with TRBJ2-7, with D perhaps matching TRBD2 (5 bases). This CDR3 is built from 14 residues. The germline V gene encodes CDR1 SGHTA and CDR2 FQGNSA. The ends were cut back, 5 bases at V and 3 bases at J, with 14 bases in the middle. The CDR3 DNA follows: TGTGCCAGCAGCCAAGAAAGGACTTTCTACGAGCAGTACTTC. It is translated as CASSQERTFYEQYF.

The V call is TRBV7-9, the J call TRBJ1-2, with 9 bases fitting TRBD1. The germline V gene encodes CDR1 SEHNR and CDR2 FQNEAQ (reference sequence). V trimming: 5 bases; J trimming: 5 bases; junction bases outside the gene matches: 3. This CDR3 is built from 13 residues. The chain's CDR3 is CASSAGTGYGYTF. In DNA form, the CDR3 reads TGTGCCAGCAGCGCCGGGACAGGGTATGGCTACACCTTC.

Notes on this clone: An end of the junction does not agree with germline; a read error may underlie this. The chain recombines TRBV11-3 with TRBJ2-7, with D tentatively TRBD1 (5 bases). The CDR3 runs to 12 residues. From germline, CDR1 is SGHNT and CDR2 YENEEA. The CDR3 loop is CASSLDQGSSSF. The CDR3 DNA is TGTGCCAGCAGCTTAGACCAGGGTTCCAGTTCCTTC.

The chain is built from TRBV6-5 and TRBJ1-2, with D maybe TRBD1 (5 bases). This CDR3 has 15 amino acids. Germline assignment: CDR1 MNHEY and CDR2 SVGAGI. V gave up 11 bases and J gave up 2 bases, with 21 bases separating them. CDR3 nucleotide sequence: TGTGCCGGCACGTCCAGGGAGGAGGGGAACTATGGCTACACCTTC. Translation gives CAGTSREEGNYGYTF.

The J gene is TRBJ2-3, the V gene TRBV7-8; TRBD2 matches at 13 bases. Germline V gene lookup returns CDR1 SGHVS and CDR2 FQNEAQ. The CDR3 sequence is 18 residues long. V lost 5 bases to trimming and J lost 0 bases; unmatched junction nucleotides: 8. CDR3 bases: TGTGCCAGCAGCCACAAACTAGCGGGGGGGCTTAGCACAGATACGCAGTATTTT. It codes for CASSHKLAGGLSTDTQYF.

This clone was seen just once. The rearrangement links TRBV11-3 to TRBJ1-6; unclear D gene. The germline V and J ends were trimmed by 0 bases and 9 bases, with 6 bases remaining between them. This CDR3 has 13 residues. CDR1 is SGHNT, CDR2 YENEEA, per germline. CDR3 in DNA: TGTGCCAGCAGCTTAGAATCGAGTTCACCCCTCCACTTT. It encodes CASSLESSSPLHF.